This entry lists 11 T cell receptor beta chains sequenced from one sample in a study of blood T cells in healthy people across ages (dated by TCRdb to about 2015). The library was built by means of 5' RACE. Sequencing relied on an Illumina HiSeq 2500. A second roughly 6 to 12 cycle PCR used a sample-barcoded 5' primer and a J-beta primer mix. The raw public reads went through TCRdb reprocessing: fastp at Q25, MiXCR clone calling, in-frame beta chains kept. CDR3 protein sequences are deduplicated, and each keeps its most common genes and DNA. This sample has roughly 1.7 million distinct CDR3 sequences in its table, and roughly 32% of those were observed once. The top ten clones comprise 11% of the sample. Source material: blood. These receptors all come from a woman in her twenties or thirties in good health.

J is TRBJ1-2 and V is TRBV9; unclear D gene. The CDR3 covers 15 residues. Germline V gene data show CDR1 as SGDLS and CDR2 as YYNGEE. Trimming stripped 0 bases from V and 8 bases from J, with 17 bases between. Here the CDR3 reads CASSVALGLLEGYTF. The CDR3 DNA follows: TGTGCCAGCAGCGTAGCTTTAGGCCTGCTGGAGGGCTACACCTTC.

This clonotype was detected ten times or more. The V gene is TRBV20-1, the J gene TRBJ2-7, with 7 bases matching TRBD2. The V gene end was trimmed by 0 bases and the J gene end by 4 bases; junction bases not matched to a gene: 9. Germline V gene data show CDR1 as DFQATT and CDR2 as SNEGSKA (reference sequence). The CDR3 totals 15 residues. CDR3 DNA: TGCAGTGCTAGAGATCCCGCGGGAGTAGGGTACGAGCAGTACTTC. Encoded protein: CSARDPAGVGYEQYF.

This clonotype came up a few times. The junction differs from germline at one of its ends, possibly a read error. The chain is built from TRBV6-5 and TRBJ2-5; a possible D gene is TRBD2 (7 bases). From germline, CDR1 is MNHEY and CDR2 SVGAGI. The CDR3 sequence is 13 residues long. CDR3 region: CASSGTYGETQYF. In DNA, the CDR3 is TGCGCCAGCAGCGGGACATACGGGGAGACCCAGTACTTC.

Remarks on this clonotype: A much larger clone sits a single nucleotide away, making a read error possible. This sequence joins TRBV4-1 and TRBJ2-6, with TRBD1 matching 9 bases. Germline V gene data show CDR1 as MGHRA and CDR2 as YSYEKL. The CDR3 length is 18 residues. The CDR3 DNA reads as TGCGCCGGCAGCCATACAGGGGGCCGTATCTCTGGGGCCAACGTCCTGACTTTC. Translation: CAGSHTGGRISGANVLTF.

In DNA form, the CDR3 reads TGTGCCAGCAGCCCAGATGGGGTCTATGGCTACACCTTC. This encodes CASSPDGVYGYTF. The chain uses TRBV9 and TRBJ1-2, with D hard to call. Germline CDR1 SGDLS, CDR2 YYNGEE. This CDR3 is 13 amino acids long. Trimming took off 4 bases at V and 4 bases at J, with 11 bases between the two ends.

The chain uses TRBV29-1 and TRBJ2-5; TRBD2 aligns across 15 bases. The CDR3 totals 16 residues. The trim removed 6 bases at V and 4 bases at J, leaving 9 bases unmatched. The germline V gene has CDR1 SQVTM and CDR2 ANQGSEA. CDR3 in amino acids: CSVRGLAGGPGETQYF. Written as DNA, the CDR3 is TGCAGCGTGAGGGGACTAGCGGGAGGCCCGGGAGAGACCCAGTACTTC.

The V gene is TRBV11-2, the J gene TRBJ1-1, with D hard to call. The CDR3 runs 17 residues. Trimming took off 5 bases at V and 5 bases at J, with 24 bases between the two ends. From germline, CDR1 is SGHAT and CDR2 FQNNGV. Here the CDR3 DNA reads TGTGCCAGCAGCCAGCGGAGAGGTCAGGTGAGAGTGACTGAAGCTTTCTTT. Translation gives CASSQRRGQVRVTEAFF.

DNA of the CDR3: TGTGCCAGCAGGGGAGTGCGCTCTGGGGCCAACGTCCTGACTTTC. It encodes CASRGVRSGANVLTF. The chain is built from TRBV7-8 and TRBJ2-6; D is perhaps TRBD2 (5 bases). The CDR3 length is 15 residues. Trimming cost V 6 bases and J 0 bases, with 9 bases left between them. Germline CDR1 SGHVS, CDR2 FQNEAQ.

The chain links TRBV18 to TRBJ2-7; D unclear. This CDR3 has 15 amino acids. The germline gives CDR1 KGHSH, CDR2 LQKENI. The germline V and J ends were trimmed by 0 bases and 1 base, with 10 bases remaining between them. This CDR3 reads CASSPPSSGSYEQYF. CDR3 sequence (DNA): TGTGCCAGCTCACCACCTTCCAGTGGTTCCTACGAGCAGTACTTC.

The table lists this clonotype with a few counts. The chain employs TRBV28 and TRBJ2-7, with 8 bases aligning to TRBD1. V shed 5 bases and J 2 bases; nucleotides not matched to a gene: 8. The germline V gene has CDR1 MDHEN and CDR2 SYDVKM. The CDR3 runs 15 residues. The CDR3 spells CASSGPRGQAYEQYF. CDR3 nucleotide sequence: TGTGCCAGCAGTGGGCCGCGGGGACAGGCCTACGAGCAGTACTTC.

This chain uses TRBV7-9 with TRBJ1-5; unclear D gene. The germline gives CDR1 SEHNR, CDR2 FQNEAQ (reference sequence). The length of the CDR3 is 13 residues. V lost 10 bases, J lost 2 bases, and 12 bases lay in between. The CDR3 DNA sequence: TGTGCCACGTCCCTGGGAGGCAATCAGCCCCAGCATTTT. Protein: CATSLGGNQPQHF.